This TCR beta chain was retrieved from a study of shared clonotypes between healthy human individuals. Findings and caveats of the study: Represented diversity (both genetic and exposure-history) was limited by the small number of donors.

Concerning this clone: No antigen is known for it. Other DNA sequences of this sample code for an identical CDR3.

A 200 ng quantity of DNA, 25,000 to 30,000 T cell genomes, went into the sorted-subset replicate PCRs. This table comes from immunoSEQ multiplex PCR, and its TCRdb copy is limited to in-frame clones, with some not included. The sample holds some 2,000,000 clones, about 94% seen once. Germline V lookup: CDR1 SGDLS, CDR2 YYNGEE. J was trimmed by 1 base and V by 1 base; bases with no gene match: 2. CDR3 length: 15 amino acids. The source is a man younger than 30 in good health. Sequencing was performed on naive CD4+ T cells sorted from blood. Subset reported: CD45RA+ positively selected. The chain combines TRBV9 with TRBJ2-3; 8 nucleotides match TRBD2. This chain's CDR3 is CASSVKAGGTDTQYF. CDR3 sequence (DNA): TGTGCCAGCAGCGTAAAAGCGGGGGGCACAGATACGCAGTATTTT.